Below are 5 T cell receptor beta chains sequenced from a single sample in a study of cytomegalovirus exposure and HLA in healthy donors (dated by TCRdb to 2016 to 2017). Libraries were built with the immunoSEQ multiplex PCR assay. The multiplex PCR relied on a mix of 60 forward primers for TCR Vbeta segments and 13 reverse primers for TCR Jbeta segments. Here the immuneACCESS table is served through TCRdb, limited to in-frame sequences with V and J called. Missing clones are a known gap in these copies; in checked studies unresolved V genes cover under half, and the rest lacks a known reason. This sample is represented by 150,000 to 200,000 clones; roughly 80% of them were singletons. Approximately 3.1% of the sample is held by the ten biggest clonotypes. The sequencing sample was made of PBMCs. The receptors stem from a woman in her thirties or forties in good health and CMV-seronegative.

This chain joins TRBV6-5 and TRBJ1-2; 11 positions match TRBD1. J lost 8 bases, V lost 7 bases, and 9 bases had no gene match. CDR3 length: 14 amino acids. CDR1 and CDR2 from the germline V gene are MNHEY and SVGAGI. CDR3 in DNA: TGTGCCAGCACTCGGGACAGGGGGTTGGGGGGCTACACCTTC. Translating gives CASTRDRGLGGYTF.

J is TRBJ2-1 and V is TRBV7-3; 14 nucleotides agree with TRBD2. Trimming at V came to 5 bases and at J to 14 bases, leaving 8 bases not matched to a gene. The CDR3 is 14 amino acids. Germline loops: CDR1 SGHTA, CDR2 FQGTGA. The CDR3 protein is CASSGGTSGGHKFF. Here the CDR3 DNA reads TGTGCCAGCAGCGGAGGGACTAGCGGGGGCCATAAGTTCTTC.

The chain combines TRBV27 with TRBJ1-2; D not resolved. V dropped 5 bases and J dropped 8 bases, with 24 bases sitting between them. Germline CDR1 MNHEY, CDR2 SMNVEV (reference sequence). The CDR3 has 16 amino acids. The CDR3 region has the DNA TGTGCCAGCAGTCCTGGTGGCCCGGGATCCCCATCCGGCTACACCTTC. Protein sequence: CASSPGGPGSPSGYTF.

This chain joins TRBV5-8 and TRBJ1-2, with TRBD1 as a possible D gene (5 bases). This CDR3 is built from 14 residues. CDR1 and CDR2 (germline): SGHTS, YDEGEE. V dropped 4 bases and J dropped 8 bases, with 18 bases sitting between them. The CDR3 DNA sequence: TGTGCCAGCAGCGTGAAGATCAGGGTATTGGGCTACACCTTC. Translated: CASSVKIRVLGYTF.

The CDR3 DNA reads as TGTGCCATCAGCTCCGGGACAGGGGGCACTGAAGCTTTCTTT. It encodes CAISSGTGGTEAFF. V is TRBV10-3 and J is TRBJ1-1; the match to TRBD1 covers 11 bases. Germline lookup yields CDR1 ENHRY and CDR2 SYGVKD. This CDR3 is 14 amino acids long. V lost 6 bases and J lost 4; bases outside the gene matches: 4.